This T cell receptor beta chain stems from a study of shared clonotypes between healthy human individuals. The method was immunoSEQ multiplex PCR; TCRdb's version includes in-frame clones alone and lacks a portion of them. The table shows 2,500,000 or so clones, with 85% to 95% occurring only once. Germline V gene lookup returns CDR1 SGHRS and CDR2 YFSETQ. The CDR3 spans 16 residues. Trimming left V 4 bases short and J 1 base short, with 17 bases between. Sequenced input: naive CD4+ T cells from PBMCs. Specified subset: CD45RA+ positively selected. The TCR sequence derives from a man between 18 and 29 years old in good health. Some clones in this sample may be carry-over from other donors' samples. The genes are TRBV5-1 and TRBJ1-1, with D maybe TRBD1 (6 bases). The CDR3 loop is CASSQPRGEGNTEAFF. Here the CDR3 DNA reads TGCGCCAGCAGCCAACCTAGGGGGGAAGGGAACACTGAAGCTTTCTTT. The variable domain in full, with the rest retrieved from reference TRBV5-1 and TRBJ1-1, is KAGVTQTPRYLIKTRGQQVTLSCSPISGHRSVSWYQQTPGQGLQFLFEYFSETQRNKGNFPGRFSGRQFSNSRSEMNVSTLELGDSALYLCASSQPRGEGNTEAFFGQGTRLTVV.